This TCR beta chain is drawn from a study of CD8 T cells in ankylosing spondylitis. Study-wide results and caveats: Researchers report that disease-linked clones proved CD8+ and relatively rare in peripheral blood. About eight highly homologous variants made up a TCR beta motif that seemed to typify ankylosing spondylitis blood. Some of these motif variants have turned up before, in reports on reactive arthritis synovial fluid and blood.

Turning to this clonotype: The antigen is undetermined.

The V gene's germline CDR1 is DFQATT and CDR2 SNEGSKA (reference sequence). V lost 6 bases to trimming and J lost 1 base; unmatched junction nucleotides: 5. The CDR3 runs 16 residues. TCRdb analysed the 5' RACE reads with MiXCR anew, one entry per CDR3 protein. The sample yields 350,000 to 550,000 distinct CDR3 sequences, approximately 26% seen once. V gene TRBV20-1 combines with J gene TRBJ2-5, with 16 bases identical to TRBD2. Specimen: blood, either unsorted or a sorted T cell fraction (not recorded which). The receptor was derived from a male donor with ankylosing spondylitis. DNA of the CDR3: TGCAGTGCCATCGGGACTAGCGGGAGGGCCCAAGAGACCCAGTACTTC. Translation: CSAIGTSGRAQETQYF.